The 12 T cell receptor beta chains below were found in one sample sequenced in a study of OX40 agonist ivuxolimab in advanced cancers. Repertoires were generated with immunoSEQ multiplex PCR, while TCRdb's copy carries only in-frame clones and drops some. Of about 25,000 clones in the sample, approximately 86% were seen once. The sample consisted of CD4+ or CD8+ T cells sorted from blood, taken in a trial of the OX40 agonist ivuxolimab. The receptor set was obtained from an adult with an advanced solid tumor such as melanoma, head and neck, liver or kidney cancer.

This chain connects TRBV2 to TRBJ1-2, with 8 bases that match TRBD1. Germline values: CDR1 SNHLY, CDR2 FYNNEI. J was trimmed by 4 bases and V by 6 bases; bases with no gene match: 4. The CDR3 has 13 amino acids. CDR3: CASSGQGLYGYTF. In nucleotides, the CDR3 is TGTGCCAGCAGCGGACAGGGCCTCTATGGCTACACCTTC.

The rearrangement joins TRBV20-1 to TRBJ2-7; weak D call: TRBD1 (5 bases). Germline V gene lookup returns CDR1 DFQATT and CDR2 SNEGSKA (reference sequence). Between the trimmed V and J ends, which lost 6 bases and 5 bases, there was a span of 8 bases. This CDR3 is 10 amino acids long. The CDR3 DNA follows: TGCAGTGCCCAGGGTGACGAGCAGTACTTC. It specifies CSAQGDEQYF.

This clone was seen once. The chain is built from TRBV6-5 and TRBJ2-7; D is possibly TRBD2 (5 bases). V was clipped by 7 bases and J by 3 bases, with 10 bases between them. CDR1 and CDR2 (germline): MNHEY, SVGAGI. This CDR3 spans 12 amino acids. The CDR3 DNA is TGTGCCAGCACCGGACTTCACTACGAGCAGTACTTC. It encodes CASTGLHYEQYF.

This clone turned up a few times. This chain uses TRBV5-1 with TRBJ2-3; D uncertain. The CDR3 spans 13 residues. CDR1 and CDR2 (germline): SGHRS, YFSETQ. V lost 6 bases, J lost 2 bases, and 10 bases lay in between. This CDR3 is CASMKGPTDTQYF. The CDR3 DNA reads as TGCGCCAGCATGAAAGGGCCCACAGATACGCAGTATTTT.

Only one count was recorded for this clone. The chain couples TRBV28 to TRBJ2-3; 7 positions agree with TRBD2. The germline V gene encodes CDR1 MDHEN and CDR2 SYDVKM. Trimming cost V 5 bases and J 2 bases; bases outside gene matches: 10. The CDR3 contains 16 residues. In DNA, the CDR3 is TGTGCCAGCAGTCCACGGACTAGAGGGATCACAGATACGCAGTATTTT. It translates to CASSPRTRGITDTQYF.

Written as DNA, the CDR3 is TGCGCCAGCAGCGGTCTAGCGGGCATGGGGGAAAACATTCAGTACTTC. As protein: CASSGLAGMGENIQYF. This chain links TRBV5-1 with TRBJ2-4, with 8 bases matching TRBD2. The CDR3 covers 16 residues. Trimming took 4 bases from V and 5 from J; bases not matched to a gene: 11. Germline V CDR1 and CDR2: SGHRS, YFSETQ.

The rearrangement joins TRBV7-8 to TRBJ2-7, with a tentative D call TRBD1 (5 bases). The CDR3 totals 14 residues. The V end was cut by 5 bases, the J end by 3 bases, with 14 bases between. The germline V gene encodes CDR1 SGHVS and CDR2 FQNEAQ. CDR3 bases: TGTGCCAGCAGCGACCGACAGCCGGACTACGAGCAGTACTTC. This sequence encodes CASSDRQPDYEQYF.

The CDR3 nucleotides are TGTGCCAGCAGCCCCGGGAGCAATCCGGAGACCCAGTACTTC. Amino acids: CASSPGSNPETQYF. The chain combines TRBV27 with TRBJ2-5, with D possibly being TRBD2 (6 bases). Germline V gene data show CDR1 as MNHEY and CDR2 as SMNVEV (reference sequence). V dropped 6 bases and J dropped 5 bases, with 16 bases sitting between them. The CDR3 extends over 14 amino acids.

About this clone: Because it lacks the conserved phenylalanine or tryptophan at the end, this CDR3 is likely a read error. The DNA is left out, because the CDR3 cannot be placed on it with certainty; the CDR3 is given as TCRdb lists it. This sequence joins TRBV29-1 and TRBJ2-3; the D call of TRBD1 is as the table states it, not checked on the DNA. The CDR3 totals 9 residues, both ends included. Germline CDR1 is SQVTM and CDR2 is ANQGSEA. The CDR3 is CSPLGDGPL.

The chain joins TRBV7-6 to TRBJ2-1, with 7 nucleotides matching TRBD2. Per germline, CDR1 SGHVS and CDR2 FNYEAQ. V lost 1 base and J lost 3; bases outside the gene matches: 3. There are 15 residues in the CDR3. CDR3 bases: TGTGCCAGCAGCTTAGTGGGGGGGAACTACAATGAGCAGTTCTTC. This translates into CASSLVGGNYNEQFF.

The chain carries TRBV19 and TRBJ2-1, with D hard to call. CDR1 LNHDA and CDR2 SQIVND come from the germline V gene (reference sequence). V lost 5 bases and J lost 3, with 11 bases in between. The CDR3 loop spans 14 amino acids. The CDR3 sequence: CASSPPGFYNEQFF. The CDR3 DNA is TGTGCCAGTAGTCCCCCCGGTTTCTACAATGAGCAGTTCTTC.

V usage is TRBV7-8 and J usage is TRBJ1-6; the D is unclear. Trimming shortened V by 7 bases and J by 9 bases, and 10 bases separated the two germline ends. Germline CDR1 and CDR2: SGHVS and FQNEAQ. The CDR3 runs to 12 residues. The CDR3 sequence is CASTGSGSPLHF. The CDR3, as DNA: TGTGCCAGCACCGGGTCCGGTTCACCCCTCCACTTT.